What follows are 27 T cell receptor beta chains derived from one specimen sequenced in a study of T cell responses to AZD1222 COVID-19 vaccine. Generated by immunoSEQ multiplex PCR, the TCRdb table keeps only in-frame clones and is missing some. The profile shows some 120,000 clones, approximately 94% of them singletons. The specimen was peripheral blood, collected on day 0 of AZD1222 vaccination. The origin of the receptors is an adult in good health.

The chain employs TRBV7-9 and TRBJ2-7; 8 bases fit TRBD1. The CDR3 covers 13 residues. Germline V CDR1 and CDR2: SEHNR, FQNEAQ (reference sequence). V was clipped by 5 bases and J by 5 bases; unmatched bases: 5. The CDR3 sequence is CASSQTGDNEQYF. The DNA of the CDR3 is TGTGCCAGCAGCCAGACAGGGGATAACGAGCAGTACTTC.

V and J are TRBV19 and TRBJ2-7; perhaps TRBD1 as D (6 bases). The V gene lost 2 bases and the J gene lost 4 bases, with 15 bases spanning the gap. CDR3 length equals 15 residues. CDR1 and CDR2 (germline): LNHDA, SQIVND (reference sequence). The CDR3, as DNA: TGTGCCAGTAGTATAACGCAGGGGATGTCTTACGAGCAGTACTTC. Translating gives CASSITQGMSYEQYF.

V and J are TRBV18 and TRBJ1-1; D call uncertain. CDR1 is KGHSH and CDR2 is LQKENI in the germline V gene. The V and J ends lost 2 bases and 0 bases respectively, with 7 bases between them. There are 14 residues in the CDR3. The CDR3, as DNA: TGTGCCAGCTCACCAGACCAGGTGAACACTGAAGCTTTCTTT. Translated, it gives CASSPDQVNTEAFF. Full variable domain (missing parts from reference TRBV18 and TRBJ1-1): NAGVMQNPRHLVRRRGQEARLRCSPMKGHSHVYWYRQLPEEGLKFMVYLQKENIIDESGMPKERFSAEFPKEGPSILRIQQVVRGDSAAYFCASSPDQVNTEAFFGQGTRLTVV.

The genes are TRBV4-1 and TRBJ1-2; D uncertain. Trimming took 1 base from V and 0 from J, leaving 6 bases between them. This CDR3 has 14 residues. CDR1 MGHRA and CDR2 YSYEKL come from the germline V gene. CDR3 DNA sequence: TGCGCCAGCAGCCAAGGGAACGCTAACTATGGCTACACCTTC. Its protein product is CASSQGNANYGYTF.

The V and J genes are TRBV6-5 and TRBJ1-3, with a tentative D call TRBD1 (5 bases). V was trimmed by 6 bases and J by 1 base, leaving 10 bases between them. Germline CDR1 MNHEY, CDR2 SVGAGI. This CDR3 spans 14 amino acids. The CDR3 spells CASSVGTSGNTIYF. CDR3 sequence (DNA): TGTGCCAGCAGCGTTGGGACTTCTGGAAACACCATATATTTT.

The genes are TRBV2 and TRBJ1-2; tentative D call: TRBD1 (5 bases). Trimming pared 11 bases from V and 8 bases from J, leaving 21 bases between. This CDR3 is 13 amino acids long. CDR1 and CDR2 from the germline V gene are SNHLY and FYNNEI. The CDR3 is CAGRATGDWGYTF. DNA for the CDR3: TGTGCCGGCCGCGCTACGGGGGATTGGGGCTACACCTTC.

This sequence joins TRBV5-4 and TRBJ2-1; D unresolved. Germline lookup yields CDR1 SGHNT and CDR2 YYREEE (reference sequence). CDR3 size: 16 residues. The V gene lost 2 bases and the J gene lost 2 bases, with 14 bases spanning the gap. CDR3 in DNA: TGTGCCAGCAGCTTCCATAGTGGGATCGCCTACAATGAGCAGTTCTTC. Residues: CASSFHSGIAYNEQFF.

The chain employs TRBV6-6 and TRBJ2-3; 8 bases line up with TRBD1. CDR1 is MNHNY and CDR2 is SVGAGI in the germline V gene (reference sequence). The junction had 9 bases not matched to a gene; V was cut back by 6 bases and J by 1 base. The CDR3 is 16 amino acids. Here the CDR3 DNA reads TGTGCCAGCAGCCCAGCAGGGGGCTACCGCACAGATACGCAGTATTTT. This sequence encodes CASSPAGGYRTDTQYF.

The chain combines TRBV21-1 with TRBJ1-2; TRBD1 is the table's D call and was not checked against the DNA. TRBV21-1 is a recognized pseudogene. This CDR3 is built from 15 residues. CDR3 region: CASSKCKGVRYGYTF. Written as DNA, the CDR3 is TGTGCCAGCAGCAAATGTAAGGGGGTAAGATATGGCTACACCTTC.

The genes are TRBV14 and TRBJ1-1; the D is unclear. The CDR3 contains 13 residues. Germline lookup yields CDR1 SGHDN and CDR2 FVKESK. Trimming took off 2 bases at V and 1 base at J, with 5 bases between the two ends. The CDR3 is CASSQKGNTEAFF. The CDR3 DNA reads TGTGCCAGCAGCCAAAAGGGGAACACTGAAGCTTTCTTT.

This clone was detected only once. This chain links TRBV7-9 with TRBJ1-3, with D possibly matching TRBD1 (5 bases). CDR1 is SEHNR, CDR2 FQNEAQ, per germline (reference sequence). The CDR3 contains 15 residues. V lost 10 bases to trimming and J lost 0 bases, with 16 bases between them. The CDR3 coding sequence is TGTGCCATGGGGGGGTCCCCTGCCTCTGGAAACACCATATATTTT. Translating it yields CAMGGSPASGNTIYF.

This chain links TRBV3-1 (or the pseudogene TRBV3-2) with TRBJ1-5; D perhaps matches TRBD1 (5 bases). The CDR3 sequence is 14 residues long. The V and J ends lost 5 bases and 0 bases respectively, with 8 bases between them. CDR1 is LGHDT and CDR2 is YNNKEL in the germline V gene (reference sequence). The CDR3 coding sequence is TGTGCCAGCAGCGGGGCGAATAGCAATCAGCCCCAGCATTTT. This gives the protein CASSGANSNQPQHF.

The V gene is TRBV5-1, the J gene TRBJ2-7; tentatively, D is TRBD2 (6 bases). CDR3 length equals 15 residues. CDR1 is SGHRS, CDR2 YFSETQ, per germline. V was trimmed by 0 bases and J by 1 base, leaving 11 bases between them. The CDR3 DNA reads as TGCGCCAGCAGCTTGGCCGAGGGACTGTCCTACGAGCAGTACTTC. Residues: CASSLAEGLSYEQYF. The complete variable domain, with remaining parts taken from reference TRBV5-1 and TRBJ2-7, reads KAGVTQTPRYLIKTRGQQVTLSCSPISGHRSVSWYQQTPGQGLQFLFEYFSETQRNKGNFPGRFSGRQFSNSRSEMNVSTLELGDSALYLCASSLAEGLSYEQYFGPGTRLTVT.

The rearrangement links TRBV5-4 to TRBJ1-2; D possibly corresponds to TRBD1 (5 bases). V shed 0 bases and J shed 7 bases, with 16 bases lying between them. CDR3 size: 15 residues. CDR1 and CDR2 (germline): SGHNT, YYREEE (reference sequence). The CDR3 loop is CASSLEPGDAAGYTF. The CDR3 nucleotides read TGTGCCAGCAGCTTGGAGCCTGGGGACGCGGCTGGCTACACCTTC.

The rearrangement joins TRBV4-2 to TRBJ1-1; D not resolved. The CDR3 consists of 15 residues. Germline CDR1 LGHNA, CDR2 YNFKEQ. The V gene lost 2 bases and the J gene lost 5 bases, with 15 bases spanning the gap. The CDR3 nucleotides are TGTGCCAGCAGCCAAAGGACCCTGGGGTTGACTGAAGCTTTCTTT. The encoded protein is CASSQRTLGLTEAFF.

This clone was seen a few times. This chain connects TRBV7-9 to TRBJ1-2, with 8 bases lining up with TRBD1. CDR1 and CDR2 from the germline V gene are SEHNR and FQNEAQ (reference sequence). This CDR3 is built from 15 residues. The J segment lost 1 base and the V segment lost 6 bases, leaving 7 bases of the junction unmatched. The CDR3 bases are TGTGCCAGCAGTAACGGACAGGGTGATAACTATGGCTACACCTTC. It translates to CASSNGQGDNYGYTF.

The V call is TRBV7-9, the J call TRBJ2-5; 10 bases agree with TRBD2. The CDR3 extends over 16 amino acids. Unmatched junction bases numbered 8, after V lost 4 bases and J lost 3 bases. CDR1 is SEHNR and CDR2 is FQNEAQ in the germline V gene (reference sequence). CDR3: CASSSNLAGVKETQYF. As DNA, the CDR3 is TGTGCCAGCAGCTCTAATCTAGCGGGAGTAAAAGAGACCCAGTACTTC.

The chain carries TRBV29-1 and TRBJ2-3, with 9 bases fitting TRBD2. This CDR3 comprises 15 residues. Germline values: CDR1 SQVTM, CDR2 ANQGSEA. V gave up 5 bases and J gave up 1 base; unmatched junction bases: 7. CDR3 amino acids: CSVYGLASGTDTQYF. The CDR3 coding sequence is TGCAGCGTTTACGGACTAGCGAGCGGCACAGATACGCAGTATTTT.

The chain uses TRBV6-2 or TRBV6-3 and TRBJ1-5, with 7 nucleotides matching TRBD1. This CDR3 spans 16 amino acids. V shed 4 bases and J 6 bases; nucleotides not matched to a gene: 12. CDR1 is MNHEY, CDR2 SVGEGT, per germline. CDR3 protein: CASSWRGGGSGQPQHF. The CDR3 region has the DNA TGTGCCAGCAGTTGGCGAGGGGGCGGATCCGGTCAGCCCCAGCATTTT.

The genes are TRBV6-5 and TRBJ2-1; 8 positions match TRBD1. CDR3 length: 15 residues. The germline gives CDR1 MNHEY, CDR2 SVGAGI. Trimming at V came to 7 bases and at J to 6 bases, leaving 11 bases not matched to a gene. The CDR3 DNA reads TGTGCCAGCAACCCGACAGGGGTTAATTTCAATGAGCAGTTCTTC. Its translation is CASNPTGVNFNEQFF.

V is TRBV7-9 and J is TRBJ1-4; 10 nucleotides agree with TRBD1. V was pared by 5 bases and J by 5 bases, with 5 bases of the junction left unmatched. Germline V gives CDR1 SEHNR, CDR2 FQNEAQ (reference sequence). The CDR3 loop spans 15 amino acids. The CDR3 DNA reads TGTGCCAGCAGCCACGGGACAGGGGTAAATGAAAAACTGTTTTTT. The encoded protein is CASSHGTGVNEKLFF.

This clone has more than one count but fewer than ten. V gene TRBV27 combines with J gene TRBJ1-1; D is uncertain. Germline values: CDR1 MNHEY, CDR2 SMNVEV (reference sequence). The CDR3 sequence is 13 residues long. The ends were cut back, 9 bases at V and 4 bases at J, with 15 bases in the middle. CDR3 in amino acids: CASRLSWGTEAFF. CDR3 in DNA: TGTGCCAGTCGTTTGTCGTGGGGCACTGAAGCTTTCTTT.

The chain uses TRBV4-2 and TRBJ2-2; no reliable D call. Trimming stripped 0 bases from V and 0 bases from J, with 5 bases between. CDR1 and CDR2 from the germline V gene are LGHNA and YNFKEQ. CDR3 length: 15 residues. CDR3 nucleotide sequence: TGTGCCAGCAGCCAAGAAGCTACGAACACCGGGGAGCTGTTTTTT. It specifies CASSQEATNTGELFF.

The chain has TRBV7-3 and TRBJ2-1; 7 nucleotides line up with TRBD2. V dropped 2 bases and J dropped 3; count of bases not matched to a gene: 4. Germline values: CDR1 SGHTA, CDR2 FQGTGA. This CDR3 region has 15 residues. CDR3 in DNA: TGTGCCAGCAGCTTATGGGGCGGGGGCTACAATGAGCAGTTCTTC. Its translation is CASSLWGGGYNEQFF.

The genes are TRBV5-4 and TRBJ2-3; 13 bases are shared with TRBD2. The germline V gene encodes CDR1 SGHNT and CDR2 YYREEE (reference sequence). CDR3 length equals 14 residues. V was pared by 10 bases and J by 4 bases, with 6 bases of the junction left unmatched. CDR3 DNA sequence: TGTGCCGGACAACTAGCGGGAGGGGCAGATACGCAGTATTTT. It translates to CAGQLAGGADTQYF.

J is TRBJ2-6 and V is TRBV7-8; 11 nucleotides match TRBD2. CDR1 is SGHVS, CDR2 FQNEAQ, per germline. V shed 4 bases, J shed 4 bases, and the junction held 12 bases outside the gene matches. The CDR3 loop spans 19 amino acids. This CDR3 is CASSSGYSGRARGANVLTF. The CDR3 region has the DNA TGTGCCAGCAGCTCAGGGTATAGCGGGAGGGCCCGGGGGGCCAACGTCCTGACTTTC.

The chain has TRBV7-2 and TRBJ2-5; D not resolved. CDR3 length: 12 residues. Germline CDR1 and CDR2: SGHTA and FQGNSA. Trimming removed 5 bases from V and 5 bases from J, with 9 bases in between. CDR3 loop: CASSPPRETQYF. The CDR3 coding sequence is TGTGCCAGCAGCCCCCCTCGGGAGACCCAGTACTTC.